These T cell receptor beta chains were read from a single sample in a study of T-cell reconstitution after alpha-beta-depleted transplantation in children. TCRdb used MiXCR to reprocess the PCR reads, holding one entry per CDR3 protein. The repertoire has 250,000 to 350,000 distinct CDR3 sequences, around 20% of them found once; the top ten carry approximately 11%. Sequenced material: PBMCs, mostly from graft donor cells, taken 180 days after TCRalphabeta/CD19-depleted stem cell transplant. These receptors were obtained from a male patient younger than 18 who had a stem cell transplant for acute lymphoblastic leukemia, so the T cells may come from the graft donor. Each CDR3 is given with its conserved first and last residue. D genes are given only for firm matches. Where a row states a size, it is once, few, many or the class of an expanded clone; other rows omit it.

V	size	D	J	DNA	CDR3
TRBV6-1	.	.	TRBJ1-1	TGTGCCAGCAGTGAAGGAGGCATTAATGAGCACACTGAAGCTTTCTTT	CASSEGGINEHTEAFF
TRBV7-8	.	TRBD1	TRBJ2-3	TGTGCCAGCAGCTCGACAGGGGGCGAGTTAACAGATACGCAGTATTTT	CASSSTGGELTDTQYF
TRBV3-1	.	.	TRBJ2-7	TGTGCCAGCAGCCAAAAAATGGACCCCTACGAGCAGTACTTC	CASSQKMDPYEQYF
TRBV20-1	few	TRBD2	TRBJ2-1	TGCAGTGCTAGAGATCGGACTAGCGGGACCTACAATGAGCAGTTCTTC	CSARDRTSGTYNEQFF
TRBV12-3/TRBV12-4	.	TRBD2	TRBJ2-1	TGTGCCTGCAGTTTTGGGACCCCAGCGGGAGGGCCTTTCAATGAGCAGTTCTTC	CACSFGTPAGGPFNEQFF
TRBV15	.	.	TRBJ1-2	TGTGCCACCAGCAGAGAACCCTCCATGGGTAACTATGGCTACACCTTC	CATSREPSMGNYGYTF
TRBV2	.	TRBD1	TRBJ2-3	TGTGCCAGCATCACCGGGACAGGGGGCACAGATACGCAGTATTTT	CASITGTGGTDTQYF
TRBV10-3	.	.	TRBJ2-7	TGTGCCATCAGTGCCATAACCTACGAGCAGTACTTC	CAISAITYEQYF
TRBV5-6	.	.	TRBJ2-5	TGTGCCAGCAGCTTGGGTTCGGTAGCTTGGGAGACCCAGTACTTC	CASSLGSVAWETQYF
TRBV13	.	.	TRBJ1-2	TGTGCCAGCAGCTTAAAAGGAGCCTTCTATGGCTACACCTTC	CASSLKGAFYGYTF